This TCR beta chain was retrieved from a study of immune aging and cytomegalovirus after organ transplant (dated by TCRdb to the early 2020s). In the study overall: Three-drug immunosuppression with prednisone, tacrolimus, and mycophenolate was given to all transplant recipients.

The library was produced with single-cell sequencing. Sequencing took place on an Illumina NovaSeq 6000. The BD Rhapsody Targeted mRNA and AbSeq Reagent Kit was used in a microwell format for cell capture and library preparation. Libraries were prepared to cover TCR, sample tags, AbSeq, and targeted mRNA from the Human T-Cell Expression Panel plus custom TOX and TOX2 primers. Libraries were sequenced on an Illumina NovaSeq. Regarding the original processing steps: The analysis covered over 9,500 cells in total, of which 7076 were CD8 T cells and some 4,000 were CD8 T cells with an identifiable TCR CDR3. On the Seven Bridges Genomics platform, raw data were run through the BD Rhapsody Targeted Analysis Pipeline with V(D)J processing. SeqGeq 1.6.0 was used for quality control, Sample Tag demultiplexing with Lex-BDSMK, clone identification with VDJ Explorer, and Seurat clustering. Clones making up <1% of CD8 T cells were classified as non-expanded, and clones making up >2.5% of the sample were classified as clonal expansions. The public reads were quality trimmed at Q25 with fastp and then assembled into clones with MiXCR by TCRdb, keeping productive beta chains. Every distinct CDR3 protein forms one entry, paired with its most common genes and DNA. TCRdb's processing, not the authors' own work, is the source of the V and J calls. The sample has approximately 22,000 distinct CDR3 sequences on record, roughly 36% of them singletons. The ten largest make up less than 30% of the sample.

Note on this clonotype: What this receptor recognizes is not known. Per-base quality was not reported, and no clone a single base away is much larger than it.

The germline V gene encodes CDR1 MGHRA and CDR2 YSYEKL. From V the trimming removes 3 bases and from J it removes 2 bases, while the gene matches leave 10 bases of the junction unaccounted for. The CDR3 numbers 17 residues from cysteine through phenylalanine. Just the 51-base CDR3 DNA is kept, in frame starting at base 1. On the study overall, not on this receptor specifically: Post-transplant increases in aged-phenotype cells were observed regardless of clone size, following viremia and occurring earlier in large clones (days 200-264) than in small clones. Large clones contained a higher proportion of TEMRA cells, and the seven largest clones (just over 1,900 cells) acquired aged and TEMRA cells while losing TCM cells. CD57 was not measured in the sequencing data, so a conservative gene-based aging definition was used instead.

The sample's time point label is to be understood as: five sample-tagged time points from pre-transplant (day -1) to day 368 post-transplant, pooled. Thawed PBMC were stimulated with a CMV IE-1 overlapping peptide library for 12 hours, with no transport inhibitors added. After thawing, cells rested overnight before stimulation in R10 medium with CD28/CD49d costimulation. The IE-1 peptide library consisted of 15-amino-acid peptides overlapping by 11 amino acids. Samples from each time point were barcoded using BD Single-Cell Multiplexing Kit Sample Tags, then pooled and stained with sorting antibodies plus oligo-conjugated anti-CD45RA. A BD FACSAria III was used to sort CMV-responsive CD8+CD137+ and CD4+CD154+ T cells at 4-way purity. Blood was drawn into EDTA vacutainers and was processed by Ficoll gradient within 1-24 hours.

The chain joins TRBV4-1 to TRBJ2-3, with TRBD2 identical over 8 junction bases. The source of this sequence is a female donor who had a heart transplant and CMV viremia. The source was CMV peptide-activated CD4+ and CD8+ T cells sorted from blood, collected at five time points, pooled. What the cell subset or site label conveys for this sample: sorted CD8+CD137+ and CD4+CD154+ T cells after about 12 h CMV IE-1 peptide stimulation. The CDR3 amino acid sequence is: CASSQGTREHDTDTQYF. The bases read TGCGCCAGCAGCCAGGGGACTAGGGAGCATGACACAGATACGCAGTATTTT.